The 16 T cell receptor beta chains below were found in one sample sequenced in a study of T cells in Graves' hyperthyroidism and ophthalmopathy. Researchers took RNA transcripts and amplified the TCR beta CDR3 regions from them. Carried out on the TCR CDR3, a first-round RT-PCR used the HTBI primer set. TCRdb processed the multiplex PCR reads anew with MiXCR; each CDR3 protein has one entry. The data hold a few hundred thousand distinct CDR3 sequences, with more than 45% observed a single time. The sequenced material came from peripheral blood or thyroid tissue (not recorded which). The receptor source for this set is a woman younger than 35 with Graves' hyperthyroidism.

This clonotype was counted only a few times. The chain has TRBV6-1 and TRBJ2-7, with D perhaps TRBD2 (5 bases). CDR1 and CDR2 from the germline V gene are MNHNS and SASEGT. CDR3 size: 17 residues. Trimming pared 11 bases from V and 2 bases from J, leaving 28 bases between. Here the CDR3 reads CAGRHVEPETRTYEQYF. The DNA for the CDR3 is TGTGCCGGCCGCCACGTAGAGCCGGAAACTAGAACCTACGAGCAGTACTTC.

This clonotype was seen only once. The J gene is TRBJ1-1, the V gene TRBV10-3, with no clear D. V was pared by 0 bases and J by 8 bases, with 7 bases between. The CDR3 has 12 amino acids. Germline CDR1 reads ENHRY; CDR2 reads SYGVKD. CDR3 sequence: CAISESRAEAFF. The CDR3 nucleotides read TGTGCCATCAGTGAGTCTCGGGCAGAAGCTTTCTTT.

Only a few counts were recorded for this clonotype. This chain links TRBV6-1 with TRBJ2-7; 9 bases agree with TRBD2. CDR1 is MNHNS, CDR2 SASEGT, per germline. The CDR3 consists of 14 residues. J lost 2 bases, V lost 7 bases, and 6 bases had no gene match. The DNA for the CDR3 is TGTGCCAGCAAGGGGTCTAGCGGGACCTACGAGCAGTACTTC. Its translation: CASKGSSGTYEQYF.

On this clonotype: Possible read error: a much larger clone is one base away. The CDR3 loop is CSARQGGINQPQHF. Written as DNA, the CDR3 is TGCAGCGCTAGACAGGGGGGGATCAATCAGCCCCAGCATTTT. V usage is TRBV29-1 and J usage is TRBJ1-5; 9 nucleotides line up with TRBD1. The germline V gene encodes CDR1 SQVTM and CDR2 ANQGSEA. Losses at the gene ends were 7 bases for V and 3 bases for J; bases not matched to a gene: 7. There are 14 residues in the CDR3.

This clonotype was counted many times. A read error may explain this, as a much larger clone is one base away. The chain couples TRBV29-1 to TRBJ1-1; 9 nucleotides agree with TRBD1. The CDR3 runs to 15 residues. V lost 3 bases, J lost 0 bases, and 5 bases stayed unmatched. Germline V gene sequence: CDR1 SQVTM, CDR2 ANQGSEA. This CDR3 is CSVEATGGMNTEAFF. Written as DNA, the CDR3 is TGCAGCGTTGAGGCGACAGGGGGTATGAACACTGAAGCTTTCTTT.

About this clonotype itself: This may arise from a read error, as a much more abundant clone is one base away. The CDR3 coding sequence is TGTGCCAGTAGTATAAACAGGGGAGCTAACTATGGCTACACCTTC. As protein: CASSINRGANYGYTF. This sequence joins TRBV19 and TRBJ1-2, with TRBD1 matching 7 bases. Unmatched junction bases numbered 3, after V lost 2 bases and J lost 0 bases. CDR3 size: 15 residues. Germline loops: CDR1 LNHDA, CDR2 SQIVND (reference sequence).

A single count supports this clonotype. CDR3 sequence: CASSSDSIQETQYF. For the CDR3, the DNA is TGTGCCAGCAGTTCGGACAGTATACAAGAGACCCAGTACTTC. The rearrangement joins TRBV7-3 to TRBJ2-5, with D tentatively TRBD1 (6 bases). V lost 6 bases, J lost 2 bases, and 13 bases lay in between. The V gene's germline CDR1 is SGHTA and CDR2 FQGTGA. The CDR3 covers 14 residues.

The chain carries TRBV29-1 and TRBJ1-2; no clear D gene. The CDR3 totals 12 residues. V dropped 3 bases and J dropped 5 bases, with 10 bases sitting between them. Germline V gives CDR1 SQVTM, CDR2 ANQGSEA. The CDR3 DNA follows: TGCAGCGTTGATTCCGGGGTTTATGGCTACACCTTC. Amino acids: CSVDSGVYGYTF. Supplemented by reference TRBV29-1 and TRBJ1-2, the full variable domain reads SAVISQKPSRDICQRGTSLTIQCQVDSQVTMMFWYRQQPGQSLTLIATANQGSEATYESGFVIDKFPISRPNLTFSTLTVSNMSPEDSSIYLCSVDSGVYGYTFGSGTRLTVV.

This clonotype was recorded at least ten times. This sequence joins TRBV29-1 and TRBJ1-4, with 7 bases lining up with TRBD1. Germline V CDR1 and CDR2: SQVTM, ANQGSEA. The CDR3 runs to 16 residues. J was trimmed by 8 bases and V by 6 bases; bases with no gene match: 18. The CDR3 loop reads CSVADRELGLGEKLFF. CDR3 bases: TGCAGCGTGGCCGACAGGGAATTAGGTTTAGGAGAAAAACTGTTTTTT.

CDR3 in amino acids: CASSPGLALNTEAFF. The CDR3, as DNA: TGTGCCAGCAGCCCGGGACTAGCCTTGAACACTGAAGCTTTCTTT. The rearrangement links TRBV7-2 to TRBJ1-1; perhaps TRBD1 as D (5 bases). Germline lookup yields CDR1 SGHTA and CDR2 FQGNSA. CDR3 length: 15 amino acids. V was clipped by 5 bases and J by 0 bases, with 13 bases between them.

This clonotype was detected many times. At one of its ends the junction is not consistent with the germline gene, which may arise from a read error. The J gene is TRBJ1-5, the V gene TRBV10-3, with D hard to call. This CDR3 is built from 18 residues. CDR1 ENHRY and CDR2 SYGVKD come from the germline V gene. CDR3 amino acids: CAISADGPYTSSNEPQHF. The DNA for the CDR3 is TGTGCCATCAGTGCGGACGGCCCTTACACCTCAAGCAATGAGCCCCAGCATTTT.

The gene calls are TRBV2 and TRBJ2-3; no firm D call. Trimming removed 4 bases at V and 1 base at J, with 12 bases between. The germline V gene encodes CDR1 SNHLY and CDR2 FYNNEI. The CDR3 totals 15 residues. This CDR3 is CASSASRTGTDTQYF. CDR3 coding DNA: TGTGCCAGCAGTGCCAGCCGTACCGGCACAGATACGCAGTATTTT.

This clonotype was seen at least ten times. This chain connects TRBV5-6 to TRBJ1-2; the match to TRBD1 covers 10 bases. The germline CDR1 and CDR2 sequences are SGHDT and YYEEEE. The junction had 11 bases not matched to a gene; V was cut back by 2 bases and J by 10 bases. This CDR3 region has 15 residues. The CDR3, as DNA: TGTGCCAGCAGCTTTGGACAGGGGGGGGCGAGTGTCTACACCTTC. It specifies CASSFGQGGASVYTF.

The rearrangement joins TRBV6-1 to TRBJ2-7; D not resolved. Trimming pared 5 bases from V and 5 bases from J, leaving 4 bases between. Per germline, CDR1 MNHNS and CDR2 SASEGT. This CDR3 comprises 10 residues. CDR3 in amino acids: CASSSHEQYF. The CDR3 DNA follows: TGTGCCAGCAGTTCTCACGAGCAGTACTTC.

V gene TRBV29-1 combines with J gene TRBJ1-1, with 11 bases lining up with TRBD1. Germline-derived CDR1 and CDR2 are SQVTM and ANQGSEA. There are 13 residues in the CDR3. Germline trimming cut 7 bases from V and 5 bases from J; bases unmatched to any gene: 6. The CDR3 coding sequence is TGCAGCGGCTGGACAGGGGGCTTGACTGAAGCTTTCTTT. It yields the protein CSGWTGGLTEAFF. Full variable domain (rest looked up from reference TRBV29-1 and TRBJ1-1): SAVISQKPSRDICQRGTSLTIQCQVDSQVTMMFWYRQQPGQSLTLIATANQGSEATYESGFVIDKFPISRPNLTFSTLTVSNMSPEDSSIYLCSGWTGGLTEAFFGQGTRLTVV.

This chain connects TRBV12-3 or TRBV12-4 to TRBJ2-1, with a weak D call TRBD1 (5 bases). This CDR3 region has 13 residues. V lost 4 bases and J lost 5, with 9 bases in between. CDR3 nucleotide sequence: TGTGCCAGCAGTTCAGGGCGCCACAATGAGCAGTTCTTC. The encoded protein is CASSSGRHNEQFF.